This entry features one TCR beta chain sequence. Its antigen remains unknown. All donors qualified as healthy HIV-negative adults and had experienced no recent acute infections or vaccinations. CD4+ cell separation produced CD45RA+ naive and CD45RA-negative memory subsets. This sample was included in a study of shared clonotypes between healthy human individuals. Germline V gene lookup returns CDR1 SGHNT and CDR2 YYREEE (reference sequence). The CDR3 contains 15 residues. V lost 0 bases to trimming and J lost 6 bases, with 13 bases between them. Measured with immunoSEQ multiplex PCR; TCRdb has only the in-frame clones, and not every one. This table has just under 350,000 clones, 73% appearing once. Overall study results and limits: Relative to their counterparts shared across all four donors, non-shared clonotypes exhibited diminished generation probabilities. Naive subsets tended to show greater estimated richness than memory subsets.

This receptor was taken from a man aged 25-40 years in good health. The material sequenced was memory CD4+ T cells sorted from blood. Indicated subset: CD45RA-negative fraction. The rearrangement links TRBV5-4 to TRBJ2-1; D possibly corresponds to TRBD2 (6 bases). CDR3 coding DNA: TGTGCCAGCAGCTTGGTCGGGACTCCTTTCAATGAGCAGTTCTTC. Its translation: CASSLVGTPFNEQFF. The full variable domain, rest sourced from reference TRBV5-4 and TRBJ2-1, is ETGVTQSPTHLIKTRGQQVTLRCSSQSGHNTVSWYQQALGQGPQFIFQYYREEENGRGNFPPRFSGLQFPNYSSELNVNALELDDSALYLCASSLVGTPFNEQFFGPGTRLTVL.